Below, 14 T cell receptor beta chains from the same sample are listed, as sequenced in a study of PD-L1 blockade in urothelial cancer. Clones were read by immunoSEQ multiplex PCR, and TCRdb kept only the in-frame ones, dropping some. This table holds roughly 38,000 clones, roughly 87% found once. The input for sequencing was PBMCs, taken around atezolizumab (anti-PD-L1) treatment. All receptors derive from a man aged 70-80 years with urothelial cancer.

V is TRBV5-4 and J is TRBJ2-3; D perhaps matches TRBD2 (6 bases). Trimming left V 4 bases short and J 0 bases short, with 15 bases between. The germline CDR1 and CDR2 sequences are SGHNT and YYREEE (reference sequence). This CDR3 region has 16 residues. The CDR3 coding sequence is TGTGCCAGCAGCCTCGCGCGGGGATCTAGCACAGATACGCAGTATTTT. This codes for CASSLARGSSTDTQYF. The variable domain in full, completed from reference TRBV5-4 and TRBJ2-3, reads ETGVTQSPTHLIKTRGQQVTLRCSSQSGHNTVSWYQQALGQGPQFIFQYYREEENGRGNFPPRFSGLQFPNYSSELNVNALELDDSALYLCASSLARGSSTDTQYFGPGTRLTVL.

The chain carries TRBV9 and TRBJ2-2, with D tentatively TRBD2 (5 bases). Germline CDR1 and CDR2: SGDLS and YYNGEE. Trimming stripped 4 bases from V and 7 bases from J, with 17 bases between. This CDR3 is 15 amino acids long. CDR3 residues: CASSPGWEKGGELFF. In DNA, the CDR3 is TGTGCCAGCAGCCCCGGGTGGGAGAAAGGCGGGGAGCTGTTTTTT.

The genes are TRBV15 and TRBJ1-1; 10 bases are a match to TRBD1. The J segment lost 7 bases and the V segment lost 5 bases, leaving 10 bases of the junction unmatched. This CDR3 spans 15 amino acids. Germline CDR1 reads LNHNV; CDR2 reads YYDKDF (reference sequence). This CDR3 reads CATSGGPGQGFEAFF. DNA for the CDR3: TGTGCCACCAGCGGGGGACCGGGACAGGGGTTTGAAGCTTTCTTT.

This sequence joins TRBV7-3 and TRBJ2-1, with TRBD2 identical over 8 bases. The V gene end was trimmed by 5 bases and the J gene end by 0 bases; junction bases not matched to a gene: 6. Germline-derived CDR1 and CDR2 are SGHTA and FQGTGA. The CDR3 runs 16 residues. The chain's CDR3 is CASSRLARPSYNEQFF. The CDR3 DNA follows: TGTGCCAGCAGCAGACTAGCGAGACCCTCCTACAATGAGCAGTTCTTC. The variable domain in full, completed from reference TRBV7-3 and TRBJ2-1, reads GAGVSQTPSNKVTEKGKYVELRCDPISGHTALYWYRQSLGQGPEFLIYFQGTGAADDSGLPNDRFFAVRPEGSVSTLKIQRTERGDSAVYLCASSRLARPSYNEQFFGPGTRLTVL.

The chain combines TRBV21-1 with TRBJ2-5; TRBD2 reflects the table's D call only, with no check against the DNA. TRBV21-1 is a recognized pseudogene. This CDR3 has 16 amino acids. The CDR3 loop is CASSPRRGARKETQYF. The CDR3 nucleotides are TGTGCCAGCAGCCCCCGGCGGGGGGCCCGTAAAGAGACCCAGTACTTC.

V and J are TRBV6-5 and TRBJ1-1; 7 bases are a match to TRBD1. The CDR3 runs 15 residues. Germline CDR1 and CDR2: MNHEY and SVGAGI. With 5 bases clipped from V and 1 base from J, the junction kept 7 bases outside the gene matches. CDR3 sequence: CASSRGGTANTEAFF. The CDR3 nucleotides are TGTGCCAGCAGTCGCGGCGGGACAGCGAACACTGAAGCTTTCTTT.

V gene TRBV7-3 combines with J gene TRBJ2-6; 7 nucleotides agree with TRBD1. The germline V gene encodes CDR1 SGHTA and CDR2 FQGTGA. The ends lost 0 bases at V and 5 bases at J; junction bases unmatched: 4. CDR3 length: 16 amino acids. The CDR3 nucleotides are TGTGCCAGCAGCTTAACAGGGGGCGGGTGGGCCAACGTCCTGACTTTC. Its translation: CASSLTGGGWANVLTF.

The rearrangement links TRBV5-1 to TRBJ2-5, with a tentative D call TRBD2 (5 bases). The CDR3 runs to 14 residues. Germline CDR1 SGHRS, CDR2 YFSETQ. Trimming took 4 bases from V and 5 from J, leaving 15 bases between them. This CDR3 reads CASSKSSRGETQYF. CDR3 in DNA: TGCGCCAGCAGCAAATCGAGTCGCGGGGAGACCCAGTACTTC.

The chain joins TRBV6-1 to TRBJ2-5, with TRBD2 matching 8 bases. Losses at the gene ends were 6 bases for V and 5 bases for J; bases not matched to a gene: 11. Germline CDR1 is MNHNS and CDR2 is SASEGT. The CDR3 loop spans 15 amino acids. The CDR3 nucleotides read TGTGCCAGCAGCACATCCAGCGGGAGAAGGGAGACCCAGTACTTC. Protein product: CASSTSSGRRETQYF.

The J gene is TRBJ2-3, the V gene TRBV27; TRBD2 aligns across 10 bases. The J segment lost 0 bases and the V segment lost 5 bases, leaving 5 bases of the junction unmatched. The V gene's germline CDR1 is MNHEY and CDR2 SMNVEV (reference sequence). The CDR3 has 16 residues. The CDR3 region is CASSALAGLSTDTQYF. The DNA for the CDR3 is TGTGCCAGCAGTGCACTAGCGGGGCTAAGCACAGATACGCAGTATTTT.

J is TRBJ2-1 and V is TRBV2; D may be TRBD2 (7 bases). In germline, CDR1 is SNHLY, CDR2 FYNNEI. Deletions cut 7 bases from V and 6 bases from J, with 13 bases between. This CDR3 contains 13 residues. The CDR3 nucleotides are TGTGCCAGCAAACAAGGGGGGGCCAATGAGCAGTTCTTC. It specifies CASKQGGANEQFF.

V and J are TRBV27 and TRBJ2-2; 7 bases agree with TRBD1. J was trimmed by 4 bases and V by 3 bases; bases with no gene match: 11. Germline-derived CDR1 and CDR2 are MNHEY and SMNVEV (reference sequence). This CDR3 spans 17 amino acids. In DNA, the CDR3 is TGTGCCAGCAGTTTCAAACAGGGGTTTGGGGCCACCGGGGAGCTGTTTTTT. Amino acids: CASSFKQGFGATGELFF.

This clone appeared a single time. This chain uses TRBV19 with TRBJ2-7; D uncertain. V lost 2 bases and J 3 bases, leaving 14 bases between the germline ends. The CDR3 sequence is 15 residues long. Germline V gives CDR1 LNHDA, CDR2 SQIVND (reference sequence). CDR3 protein: CASSINPAKYYEQYF. The CDR3 DNA follows: TGTGCCAGTAGTATAAACCCAGCGAAGTACTACGAGCAGTACTTC.

This clone was seen a single time. This chain links TRBV12-1 with TRBJ2-1; no check of the table's D call, TRBD2, against the DNA was made. TRBV12-1 has pseudogene status. The CDR3 spans 18 residues. The CDR3 reads CASSSSRTSGRSGNEQFF. As DNA, the CDR3 is TGTGCCAGCAGCTCCTCGAGGACTAGCGGGAGGTCGGGCAATGAGCAGTTCTTC.